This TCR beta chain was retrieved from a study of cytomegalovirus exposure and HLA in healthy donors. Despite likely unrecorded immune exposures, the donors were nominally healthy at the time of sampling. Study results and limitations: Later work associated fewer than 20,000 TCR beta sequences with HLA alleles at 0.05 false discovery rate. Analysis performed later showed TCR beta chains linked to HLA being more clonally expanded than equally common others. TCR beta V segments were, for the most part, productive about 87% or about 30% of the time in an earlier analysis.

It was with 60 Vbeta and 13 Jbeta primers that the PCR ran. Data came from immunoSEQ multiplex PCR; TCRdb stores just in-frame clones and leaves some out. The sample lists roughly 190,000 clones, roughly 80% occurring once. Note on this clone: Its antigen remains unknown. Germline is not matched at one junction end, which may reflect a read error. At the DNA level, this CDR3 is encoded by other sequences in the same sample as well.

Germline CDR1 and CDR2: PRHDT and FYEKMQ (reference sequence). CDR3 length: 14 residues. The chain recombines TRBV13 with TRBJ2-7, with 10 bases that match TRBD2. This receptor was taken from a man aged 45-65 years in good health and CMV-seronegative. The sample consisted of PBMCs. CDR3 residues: CASRASGGVHEQYF. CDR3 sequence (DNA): TGTGCCAGCCGTGCGAGCGGGGGGGTCCACGAACAGTACTTC.